The 5 T cell receptor beta chains listed next were all sequenced from one sample in a study of vaccination and CD4 T cells after COVID-19 (dated by TCRdb to about 2022). The label giving this sample's treatment or condition can be read as: approximately 11-day PBMC culture with coronavirus spike peptide pools or control peptides (ViraFEST assay). These TCRs' antigens remain unknown. The library relied on PCR. The sequencer was an Illumina iSeq 100. At the Johns Hopkins FTIC core, DNA from the cultured CD4+ T cells underwent TCR sequencing with the Oncomine TCR Beta short-read assay. TCRdb's own reprocessing of the public reads used fastp at Q25 and MiXCR and kept productive beta chains. Rows with one shared CDR3 protein collapse into an entry with the most common genes and DNA. This sample comprises roughly 15,000 distinct CDR3 sequences, roughly 28% of them detected only once. More than 15% of the sample lies in the top ten.

Sequenced: cultured CD4+ T cells from blood. The origin of the receptors is a human donor with COVID-19.

The chain is built from TRBV7-2 and TRBJ1-4; 8 positions match TRBD1. CDR1 SGHTA and CDR2 FQGNSA come from the germline V gene. Germline trimming cut 5 bases from V and 7 bases from J; bases unmatched to any gene: 6. The CDR3 is 14 amino acids. The CDR3: CASSRQGPSEKLFF. The CDR3 bases are TGTGCCAGCAGCCGACAGGGGCCCAGTGAAAAACTGTTTTTT. Using reference TRBV7-2 and TRBJ1-4 for the parts outside the CDR3, the full variable domain is GAGVSQSPSNKVTEKGKDVELRCDPISGHTALYWYRQSLGQGLEFLIYFQGNSAPDKSGLPSDRFSAERTGGSVSTLTIQRTQQEDSAVYLCASSRQGPSEKLFFGSGTQLSVL.

In its sample, this clonotype was seen a few times. V gene TRBV20-1 combines with J gene TRBJ1-2; 9 bases align to TRBD1. Germline V CDR1 and CDR2: DFQATT, SNEGSKA (reference sequence). This CDR3 has 13 residues. The J segment lost 5 bases and the V segment lost 5 bases, leaving 6 bases of the junction unmatched. The chain's CDR3 is CSALDRGSYGYTF. Here the CDR3 DNA reads TGCAGTGCTCTGGACAGGGGATCTTATGGCTACACCTTC.

CDR3 residues: CASSPGASSRGGSPLHF. The CDR3 DNA is TGTGCCAGCAGCCCAGGGGCGTCGAGCAGGGGTGGTTCACCCCTCCACTTT. The gene calls are TRBV11-3 and TRBJ1-6; D possibly corresponds to TRBD1 (6 bases). The CDR3 is made up of 17 amino acids. Germline CDR1 reads SGHNT; CDR2 reads YENEEA. Trimming shortened V by 5 bases and J by 9 bases, and 23 bases separated the two germline ends.

The V gene is TRBV11-2, the J gene TRBJ2-3; a possible D gene is TRBD1 (5 bases). The V and J ends lost 1 base and 7 bases respectively, with 6 bases between them. The CDR3 is 12 residues long. Germline V CDR1 and CDR2: SGHAT, FQNNGV. This CDR3 reads CASSLGQNTQYF. Here the CDR3 DNA reads TGTGCCAGCAGCTTAGGACAGAATACGCAGTATTTT.

V gene TRBV11-3 combines with J gene TRBJ2-5; 11 bases agree with TRBD2. This CDR3 contains 16 residues. V trimming: 5 bases; J trimming: 1 base; junction bases outside the gene matches: 6. Germline V gene lookup returns CDR1 SGHNT and CDR2 YENEEA. CDR3 sequence (DNA): TGTGCCAGCAGCCAAAGACTAGCGGGGAGCCAAGAGACCCAGTACTTC. Amino acids: CASSQRLAGSQETQYF.